This passage covers 7 T cell receptor beta chains from one sample sequenced in a study of blood T cells in healthy people across ages. It was with a sample-barcoded 5' primer and a J-beta primer mix that a second PCR of roughly 7 to 12 cycles was run. From the 5' RACE reads, TCRdb called clonotypes with MiXCR, one entry per CDR3 protein. The table includes hundreds of thousands of distinct CDR3 sequences, roughly 50% detected once. Sequencing was performed on blood. Receptor source: a man aged 25-45 years in good health.

This chain links TRBV6-5 with TRBJ1-6; 7 bases agree with TRBD1. The CDR3 has 15 residues. The V and J ends lost 5 bases and 3 bases, in that order; junction bases with no gene match: 4. CDR1 and CDR2 from the germline V gene are MNHEY and SVGAGI. The CDR3 bases are TGTGCCAGCAGTCCCCGGGACAGCTATAATTCACCCCTCCACTTT. Protein sequence: CASSPRDSYNSPLHF.

A few counts support this clonotype. This chain joins TRBV3-1 and TRBJ1-6; 7 nucleotides align to TRBD1. The junction had 7 bases not matched to a gene; V was cut back by 5 bases and J by 9 bases. This CDR3 region has 14 residues. The germline CDR1 and CDR2 sequences are LGHDT and YNNKEL (reference sequence). The CDR3 nucleotides read TGTGCCAGCAGCTCCGGGACAGAGCTTTCACCCCTCCACTTT. Translating gives CASSSGTELSPLHF. Full variable domain (outside the CDR3, taken from reference TRBV3-1 and TRBJ1-6): DTAVSQTPKYLVTQMGNDKSIKCEQNLGHDTMYWYKQDSKKFLKIMFSYNNKELIINETVPNRFSPKSPDKAHLNLHINSLELGDSAVYFCASSSGTELSPLHFGNGTRLTVT.

This sequence joins TRBV6-5 and TRBJ2-7; TRBD1 agrees at 8 bases. The germline V gene encodes CDR1 MNHEY and CDR2 SVGAGI. V shed 3 bases, J shed 4 bases, and the junction held 14 bases outside the gene matches. The CDR3 runs 17 residues. The chain's CDR3 is CASSYRDPDRGGYEQYF. The CDR3, as DNA: TGTGCCAGCAGTTATCGAGACCCCGACAGGGGTGGTTACGAGCAGTACTTC.

The V and J genes are TRBV15 and TRBJ1-5; D is possibly TRBD1 (5 bases). Trimming stripped 5 bases from V and 6 bases from J, with 14 bases between. Germline loops: CDR1 LNHNV, CDR2 YYDKDF (reference sequence). This CDR3 spans 14 amino acids. CDR3 sequence reads: CATSPYGDPQPQHF. The CDR3 DNA reads TGTGCCACCAGCCCTTACGGGGACCCTCAGCCCCAGCATTTT.

This clonotype was observed a handful of times. The CDR3 loop is CASSLDGLQTYGYTF. CDR3 nucleotides: TGTGCCAGCAGCTTGGACGGACTTCAGACATATGGCTACACCTTC. The chain combines TRBV5-6 with TRBJ1-2; D is unresolved. The CDR3 is 15 amino acids. V lost 0 bases and J lost 5, with 14 bases in between. CDR1 SGHDT and CDR2 YYEEEE come from the germline V gene.

This clonotype was detected ten times or more. V and J are TRBV11-2 and TRBJ2-7, with D unresolved. The length of the CDR3 is 12 residues. CDR1 SGHAT and CDR2 FQNNGV come from the germline V gene. The V end lost 1 base, the J end lost 3 bases, and 4 bases lay between the germline ends. DNA of the CDR3: TGTGCCAGCAGCTTAGGACTCTACGAGCAGTACTTC. Amino acid sequence: CASSLGLYEQYF.

This rearrangement joins TRBV15 to TRBJ1-2; 9 positions match TRBD1. J lost 8 bases, V lost 0 bases, and 7 bases had no gene match. This CDR3 spans 15 amino acids. Germline lookup yields CDR1 LNHNV and CDR2 YYDKDF (reference sequence). The CDR3 coding sequence is TGTGCCACCAGCAGAGACGGGACAGGGTTTGACGGCTACACCTTC. Residues: CATSRDGTGFDGYTF.